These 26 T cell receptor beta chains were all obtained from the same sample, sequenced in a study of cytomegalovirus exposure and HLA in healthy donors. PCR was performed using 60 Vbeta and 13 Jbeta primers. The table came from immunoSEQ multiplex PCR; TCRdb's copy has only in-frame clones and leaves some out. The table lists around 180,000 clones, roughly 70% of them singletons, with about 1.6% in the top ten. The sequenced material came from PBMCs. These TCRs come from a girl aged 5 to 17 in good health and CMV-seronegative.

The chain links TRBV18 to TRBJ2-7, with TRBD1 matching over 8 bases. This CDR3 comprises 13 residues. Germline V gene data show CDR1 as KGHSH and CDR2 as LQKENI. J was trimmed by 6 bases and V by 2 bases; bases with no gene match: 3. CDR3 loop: CASSPGDRLEQYF. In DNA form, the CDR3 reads TGTGCCAGCTCACCAGGGGACAGGCTCGAGCAGTACTTC.

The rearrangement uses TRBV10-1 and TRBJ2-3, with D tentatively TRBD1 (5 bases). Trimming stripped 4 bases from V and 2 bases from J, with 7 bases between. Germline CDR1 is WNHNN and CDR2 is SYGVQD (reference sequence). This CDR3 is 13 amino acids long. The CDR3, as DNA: TGCGCCAGCAGTGGACAGATCACAGATACGCAGTATTTT. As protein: CASSGQITDTQYF.

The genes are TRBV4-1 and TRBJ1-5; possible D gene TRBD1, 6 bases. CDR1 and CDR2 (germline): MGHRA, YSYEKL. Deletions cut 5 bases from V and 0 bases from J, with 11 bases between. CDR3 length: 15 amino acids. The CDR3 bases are TGCGCCAGCAGCTCACACAGGGATAGCAATCAGCCCCAGCATTTT. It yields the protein CASSSHRDSNQPQHF.

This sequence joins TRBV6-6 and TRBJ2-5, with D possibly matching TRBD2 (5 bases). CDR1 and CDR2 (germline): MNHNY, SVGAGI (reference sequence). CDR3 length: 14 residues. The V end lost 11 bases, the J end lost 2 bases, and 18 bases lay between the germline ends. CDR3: CAVGPVARQETQYF. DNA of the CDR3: TGTGCCGTTGGGCCGGTAGCGAGGCAAGAGACCCAGTACTTC.

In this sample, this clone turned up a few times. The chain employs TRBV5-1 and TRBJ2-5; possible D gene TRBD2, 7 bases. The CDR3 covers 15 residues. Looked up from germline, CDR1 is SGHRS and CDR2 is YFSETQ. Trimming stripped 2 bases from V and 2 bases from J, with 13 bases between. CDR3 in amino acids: CASSFYGGPQETQYF. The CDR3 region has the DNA TGCGCCAGCAGCTTCTACGGGGGGCCACAAGAGACCCAGTACTTC.

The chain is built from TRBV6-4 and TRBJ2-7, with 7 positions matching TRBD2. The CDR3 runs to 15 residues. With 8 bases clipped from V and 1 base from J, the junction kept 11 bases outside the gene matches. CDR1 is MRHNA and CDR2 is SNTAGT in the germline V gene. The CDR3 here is CASPSGASRSYEQYF. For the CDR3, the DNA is TGTGCCAGCCCGAGCGGGGCTTCGCGGTCCTACGAGCAGTACTTC.

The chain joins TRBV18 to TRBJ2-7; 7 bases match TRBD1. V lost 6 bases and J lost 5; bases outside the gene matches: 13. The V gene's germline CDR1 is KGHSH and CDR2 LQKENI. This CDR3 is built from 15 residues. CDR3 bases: TGTGCCAGCTCGCCTAACCGGGACAGTACCGACGAGCAGTACTTC. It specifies CASSPNRDSTDEQYF.

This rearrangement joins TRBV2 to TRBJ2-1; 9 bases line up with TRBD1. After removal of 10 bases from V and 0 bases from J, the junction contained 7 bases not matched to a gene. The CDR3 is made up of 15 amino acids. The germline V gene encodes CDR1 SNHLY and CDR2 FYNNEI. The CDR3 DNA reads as TGTGCCATCAAGGGGGACAGGGACTCCTACAATGAGCAGTTCTTC. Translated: CAIKGDRDSYNEQFF.

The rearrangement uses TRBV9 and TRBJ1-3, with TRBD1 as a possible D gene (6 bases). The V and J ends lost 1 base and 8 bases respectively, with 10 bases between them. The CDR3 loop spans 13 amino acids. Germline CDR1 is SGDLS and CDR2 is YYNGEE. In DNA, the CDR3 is TGTGCCAGCAGCGTACGCGGGGGCGACACCATATATTTT. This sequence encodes CASSVRGGDTIYF. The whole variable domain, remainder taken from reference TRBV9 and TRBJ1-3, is DSGVTQTPKHLITATGQRVTLRCSPRSGDLSVYWYQQSLDQGLQFLIQYYNGEERAKGNILERFSAQQFPDLHSELNLSSLELGDSALYFCASSVRGGDTIYFGEGSWLTVV.

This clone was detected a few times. CDR3 sequence: CASSTVLGANVLTF. The CDR3 nucleotides are TGCGCCAGCAGCACCGTCCTAGGGGCCAACGTCCTGACTTTC. The J gene is TRBJ2-6, the V gene TRBV5-1; D gene ambiguous. Germline-derived CDR1 and CDR2 are SGHRS and YFSETQ. The CDR3 runs to 14 residues. The V end was cut by 4 bases, the J end by 4 bases, with 9 bases between. The variable domain in full, with the rest retrieved from reference TRBV5-1 and TRBJ2-6, is KAGVTQTPRYLIKTRGQQVTLSCSPISGHRSVSWYQQTPGQGLQFLFEYFSETQRNKGNFPGRFSGRQFSNSRSEMNVSTLELGDSALYLCASSTVLGANVLTFGAGSRLTVL.

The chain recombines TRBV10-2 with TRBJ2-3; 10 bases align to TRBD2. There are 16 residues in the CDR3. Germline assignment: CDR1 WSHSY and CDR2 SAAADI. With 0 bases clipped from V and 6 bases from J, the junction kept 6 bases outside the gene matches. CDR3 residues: CASSESVGLARDTQYF. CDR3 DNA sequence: TGCGCCAGCAGTGAGTCCGTGGGACTAGCGAGGGATACGCAGTATTTT.

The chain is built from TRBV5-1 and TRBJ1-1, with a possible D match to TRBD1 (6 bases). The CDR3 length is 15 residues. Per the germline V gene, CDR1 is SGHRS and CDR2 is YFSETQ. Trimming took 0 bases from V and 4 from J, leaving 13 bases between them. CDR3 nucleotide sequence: TGCGCCAGCAGCTTGGAGTCAGGGGAGACCACTGAAGCTTTCTTT. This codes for CASSLESGETTEAFF. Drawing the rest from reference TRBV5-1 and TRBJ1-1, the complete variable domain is KAGVTQTPRYLIKTRGQQVTLSCSPISGHRSVSWYQQTPGQGLQFLFEYFSETQRNKGNFPGRFSGRQFSNSRSEMNVSTLELGDSALYLCASSLESGETTEAFFGQGTRLTVV.

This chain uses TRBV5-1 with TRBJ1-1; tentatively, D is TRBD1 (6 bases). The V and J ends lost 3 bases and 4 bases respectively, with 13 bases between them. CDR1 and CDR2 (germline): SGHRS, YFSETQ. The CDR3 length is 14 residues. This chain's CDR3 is CASSSATGSTEAFF. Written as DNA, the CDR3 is TGCGCCAGCAGCTCCGCGACAGGTAGCACTGAAGCTTTCTTT.

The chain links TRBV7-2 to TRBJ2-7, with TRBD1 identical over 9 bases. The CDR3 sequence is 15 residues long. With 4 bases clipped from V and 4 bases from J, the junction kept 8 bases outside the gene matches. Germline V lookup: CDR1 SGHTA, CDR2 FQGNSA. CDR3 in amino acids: CASSSGQGPTYEQYF. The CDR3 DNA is TGTGCCAGCAGCTCGGGACAGGGACCGACATACGAGCAGTACTTC. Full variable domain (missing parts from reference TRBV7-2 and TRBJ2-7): GAGVSQSPSNKVTEKGKDVELRCDPISGHTALYWYRQSLGQGLEFLIYFQGNSAPDKSGLPSDRFSAERTGGSVSTLTIQRTQQEDSAVYLCASSSGQGPTYEQYFGPGTRLTVT.

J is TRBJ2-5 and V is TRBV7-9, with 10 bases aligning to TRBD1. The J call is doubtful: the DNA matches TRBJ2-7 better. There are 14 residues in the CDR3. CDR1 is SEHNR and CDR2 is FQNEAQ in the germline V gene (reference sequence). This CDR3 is CASSSGTGVYEQYF. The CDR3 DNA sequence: TGTGCCAGCAGCTCCGGGACAGGGGTCTACGAGCAGTACTTC.

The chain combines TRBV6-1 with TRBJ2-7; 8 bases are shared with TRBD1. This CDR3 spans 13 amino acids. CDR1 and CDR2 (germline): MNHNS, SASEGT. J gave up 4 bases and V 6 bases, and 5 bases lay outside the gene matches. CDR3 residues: CASRDREIYEQYF. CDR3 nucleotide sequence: TGTGCCAGCAGGGACAGGGAGATTTACGAGCAGTACTTC.

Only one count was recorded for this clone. In DNA, the CDR3 is TGTGCCAGCAGTGAAGCGCCAGGGGACTACGAGCAGTACTTC. Translating it yields CASSEAPGDYEQYF. The gene calls are TRBV6-1 and TRBJ2-7; maybe TRBD1 (6 bases). Germline CDR1 MNHNS, CDR2 SASEGT. CDR3 length: 14 amino acids. Trimming left V 0 bases short and J 3 bases short, with 9 bases between.

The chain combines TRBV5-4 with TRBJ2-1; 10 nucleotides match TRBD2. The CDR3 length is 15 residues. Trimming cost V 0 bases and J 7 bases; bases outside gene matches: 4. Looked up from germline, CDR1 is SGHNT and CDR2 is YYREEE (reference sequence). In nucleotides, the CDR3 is TGTGCCAGCAGCTTGGGCAGCGGGGGGGCTAATGAGCAGTTCTTC. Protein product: CASSLGSGGANEQFF. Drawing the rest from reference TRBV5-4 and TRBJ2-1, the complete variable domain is ETGVTQSPTHLIKTRGQQVTLRCSSQSGHNTVSWYQQALGQGPQFIFQYYREEENGRGNFPPRFSGLQFPNYSSELNVNALELDDSALYLCASSLGSGGANEQFFGPGTRLTVL.

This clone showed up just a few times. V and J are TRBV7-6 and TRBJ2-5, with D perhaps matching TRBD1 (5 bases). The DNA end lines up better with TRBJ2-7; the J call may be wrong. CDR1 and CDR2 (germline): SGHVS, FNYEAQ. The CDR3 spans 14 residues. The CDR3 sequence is CASSSPTATYEQYF. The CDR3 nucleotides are TGTGCCAGCAGCTCCCCGACAGCCACCTACGAGCAGTACTTC.

In nucleotides, the CDR3 is TGTGCCAGCAGTTCTTGGACAGGGCAGACCGGCTACACCTTC. It codes for CASSSWTGQTGYTF. The chain uses TRBV14 and TRBJ1-2; 8 bases line up with TRBD1. Trimming took 6 bases from V and 8 from J; bases not matched to a gene: 11. From germline, CDR1 is SGHDN and CDR2 FVKESK. The CDR3 sequence is 14 residues long.

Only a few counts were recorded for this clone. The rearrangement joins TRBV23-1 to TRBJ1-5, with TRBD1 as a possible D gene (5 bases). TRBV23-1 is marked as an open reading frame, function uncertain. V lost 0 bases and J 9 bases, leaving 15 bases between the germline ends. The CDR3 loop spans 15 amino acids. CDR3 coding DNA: TGCGCCAGCAGTCAATCACCCCCTCAAAGGGGGCCCCAGCATTTT. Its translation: CASSQSPPQRGPQHF.

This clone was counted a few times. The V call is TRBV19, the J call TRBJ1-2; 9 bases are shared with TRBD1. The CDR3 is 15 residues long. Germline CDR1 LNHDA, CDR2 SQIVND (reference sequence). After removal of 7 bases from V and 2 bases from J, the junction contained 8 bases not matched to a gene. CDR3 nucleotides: TGTGCCAGTAAAGACCGGGACAGGGCCAACTATGGCTACACCTTC. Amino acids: CASKDRDRANYGYTF.

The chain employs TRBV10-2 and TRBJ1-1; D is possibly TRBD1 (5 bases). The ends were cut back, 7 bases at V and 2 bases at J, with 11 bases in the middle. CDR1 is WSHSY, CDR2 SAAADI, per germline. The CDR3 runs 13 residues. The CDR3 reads CASTLTVNTEAFF. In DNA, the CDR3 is TGCGCCAGCACCCTGACAGTAAACACTGAAGCTTTCTTT.

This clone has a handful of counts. The CDR3 loop reads CASSFSSGGSNEQFF. The CDR3 bases are TGCGCCAGCTCCTTTTCTAGCGGGGGGTCGAATGAGCAGTTCTTC. The chain recombines TRBV5-1 with TRBJ2-1, with 11 positions matching TRBD2. After removal of 7 bases from V and 7 bases from J, the junction contained 10 bases not matched to a gene. The CDR3 is 15 amino acids. Germline values: CDR1 SGHRS, CDR2 YFSETQ.

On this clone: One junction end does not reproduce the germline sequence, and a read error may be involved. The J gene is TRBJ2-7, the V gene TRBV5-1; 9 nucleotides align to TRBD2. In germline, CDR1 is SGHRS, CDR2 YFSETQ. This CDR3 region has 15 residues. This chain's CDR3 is CASSLGGTSSHEQYF. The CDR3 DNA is TGCGCCAGCAGCTTGGGGGGGACTAGCTCCCACGAGCAGTACTTC.

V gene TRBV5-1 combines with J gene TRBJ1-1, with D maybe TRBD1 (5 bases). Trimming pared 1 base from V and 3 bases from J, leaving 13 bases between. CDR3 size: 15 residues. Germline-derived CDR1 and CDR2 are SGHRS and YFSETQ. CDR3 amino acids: CASSLLSQGYTEAFF. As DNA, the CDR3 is TGCGCCAGCAGCTTGCTTTCCCAGGGTTACACTGAAGCTTTCTTT.